A single sample gave rise to the 30 T cell receptor beta chains below, sequenced in a study of response to subunit inactivated influenza vaccine. TCRdb recomputed calls from the RT-PCR reads with MiXCR, one row per CDR3 protein. Of 650,000 to 800,000 distinct CDR3 sequences listed, over 11% are singletons. Here the sequenced sample was PBMCs from blood, taken 14 days before vaccination. These receptors came from a man aged 50 or older who received an inactivated influenza vaccine.

This clonotype was observed a few times. The chain employs TRBV5-4 and TRBJ1-2, with a tentative D call TRBD1 (5 bases). The length of the CDR3 is 13 residues. Between the trimmed V and J ends, which lost 3 bases and 3 bases, there was a span of 9 bases. Germline assignment: CDR1 SGHNT and CDR2 YYREEE (reference sequence). The CDR3 loop reads CASSSGAYYGYTF. CDR3 DNA: TGTGCCAGCAGCTCTGGGGCCTACTATGGCTACACCTTC.

This clonotype was observed a few times. The chain links TRBV7-9 to TRBJ2-7; 7 bases agree with TRBD1. This CDR3 is built from 15 residues. The V gene end was trimmed by 2 bases and the J gene end by 5 bases; junction bases not matched to a gene: 9. The V gene's germline CDR1 is SEHNR and CDR2 FQNEAQ (reference sequence). CDR3 region: CASSLSKTGSNEQYF. CDR3 sequence (DNA): TGTGCCAGCAGCTTATCTAAGACAGGGAGCAACGAGCAGTACTTC.

This clonotype appeared once. The chain is built from TRBV18 and TRBJ2-1, with 8 bases matching TRBD2. Trimming removed 2 bases from V and 7 bases from J; junction bases left unmatched: 10. This CDR3 is built from 16 residues. The germline gives CDR1 KGHSH, CDR2 LQKENI. The CDR3 DNA reads TGTGCCAGCTCACCAATTTCTAGCGGGTCTGGGAATGAGCAGTTCTTC. It specifies CASSPISSGSGNEQFF.

V gene TRBV12-3 or TRBV12-4 combines with J gene TRBJ2-2, with D possibly being TRBD1 (6 bases). V was shortened by 10 bases and J by 5 bases, with 17 bases between the two germline ends. The CDR3 is 14 residues long. The CDR3 DNA follows: TGTGCCACCCCACCCCGAGGGGGAACCGGGGAGCTGTTTTTT. Its translation: CATPPRGGTGELFF.

This chain links TRBV20-1 with TRBJ2-1, with TRBD2 matching over 9 bases. J gave up 9 bases and V 2 bases, and 11 bases lay outside the gene matches. This CDR3 comprises 15 residues. Per the germline V gene, CDR1 is DFQATT and CDR2 is SNEGSKA (reference sequence). The CDR3 region is CSARPTSGHVVEQFF. Written as DNA, the CDR3 is TGCAGTGCTAGACCGACTAGCGGTCATGTGGTTGAGCAGTTCTTC.

This clonotype was counted between two and nine times. The chain uses TRBV20-1 and TRBJ1-5; 9 positions match TRBD1. Germline CDR1 DFQATT, CDR2 SNEGSKA (reference sequence). The CDR3 runs to 17 residues. After removal of 6 bases from V and 0 bases from J, the junction contained 12 bases not matched to a gene. The CDR3 is CSAKGTGILYSNQPQHF. The DNA of the CDR3 is TGCAGTGCCAAAGGGACAGGGATCCTTTATAGCAATCAGCCCCAGCATTTT.

The V and J genes are TRBV28 and TRBJ2-1; weak D call: TRBD1 (6 bases). The germline V gene encodes CDR1 MDHEN and CDR2 SYDVKM. The CDR3 is 12 residues long. V was pared by 7 bases and J by 10 bases, with 14 bases between. The CDR3 region has the DNA TGTGCCAGCAAAGGGGGTATAAGGGAGCAGTTCTTC. This sequence encodes CASKGGIREQFF.

This rearrangement joins TRBV20-1 to TRBJ1-3, with 7 bases fitting TRBD1. J lost 0 bases, V lost 0 bases, and 5 bases had no gene match. The CDR3 sequence is 16 residues long. Germline assignment: CDR1 DFQATT and CDR2 SNEGSKA (reference sequence). CDR3 in amino acids: CSARDRRDSSGNTIYF. In DNA, the CDR3 is TGCAGTGCTAGAGACCGCCGGGACAGCTCTGGAAACACCATATATTTT.

There are a few counts of this clonotype. The CDR3 loop reads CASSPWTGGFTEAFF. In nucleotides, the CDR3 is TGTGCCAGCAGCCCGTGGACAGGGGGGTTCACTGAAGCTTTCTTT. The chain carries TRBV3-1 and TRBJ1-1; 10 bases fit TRBD1. Germline CDR1 and CDR2: LGHDT and YNNKEL (reference sequence). V trimming: 4 bases; J trimming: 4 bases; junction bases outside the gene matches: 6. This CDR3 comprises 15 residues.

This clonotype was picked up a small number of times. The chain uses TRBV5-1 and TRBJ2-7, with 9 bases lining up with TRBD1. This CDR3 is built from 14 residues. In germline, CDR1 is SGHRS, CDR2 YFSETQ. V trimming: 0 bases; J trimming: 5 bases; junction bases outside the gene matches: 3. CDR3 DNA sequence: TGCGCCAGCAGCTTGGGGGACAGGGCCAACGAGCAGTACTTC. It codes for CASSLGDRANEQYF.

This chain connects TRBV5-1 to TRBJ2-1; D possibly matches TRBD1 or TRBD2 (6 bases each). CDR3 length equals 16 residues. V was cut by 2 bases and J by 1 base, with 13 bases left in between. The V gene's germline CDR1 is SGHRS and CDR2 YFSETQ. The CDR3 sequence is CASSLMGGGSYNEQFF. CDR3 nucleotides: TGCGCCAGCAGCTTAATGGGGGGCGGATCCTACAATGAGCAGTTCTTC.

This clonotype was seen a few times. Its ends do not fully match the called genes, so a read error is possible. V is TRBV14 and J is TRBJ2-3; D may be TRBD1 (6 bases). CDR1 and CDR2 (germline): SGHDN, FVKESK. The CDR3 contains 14 residues. DNA of the CDR3: TGTGCCAGCACCCAAGGACAGAACACAGATACGCAGTATTTT. It encodes CASTQGQNTDTQYF.

The V call is TRBV13, the J call TRBJ2-7; TRBD2 matches at 14 bases. The length of the CDR3 is 18 residues. V lost 5 bases and J lost 0; bases outside the gene matches: 9. Germline CDR1 PRHDT, CDR2 FYEKMQ (reference sequence). The CDR3 nucleotides are TGTGCCAGCAGCGAGGGACTAGCGGGAGCCAAAAGCTCCTACGAGCAGTACTTC. Translated: CASSEGLAGAKSSYEQYF.

This clonotype was seen a handful of times. The chain couples TRBV20-1 to TRBJ2-4; D unresolved. V lost 1 base and J 6 bases, leaving 13 bases between the germline ends. This CDR3 comprises 14 residues. Germline V lookup: CDR1 DFQATT, CDR2 SNEGSKA (reference sequence). CDR3 sequence (DNA): TGCAGTGCTAGAGCAGGCGGTCTCGGAAACATTCAGTACTTC. Its translation: CSARAGGLGNIQYF.

Note on this clonotype: A much larger clonotype is one base distant, so this may be a read error. The chain uses TRBV27 and TRBJ2-7, with TRBD2 matching 14 bases. Germline V CDR1 and CDR2: MNHEY, SMNVEV (reference sequence). The CDR3 consists of 16 residues. CDR3 in DNA: TGTACCACCAGACGGCCGGGACTAGCGGGAGTCTACGAGCAGTACTTC. This gives the protein CTTRRPGLAGVYEQYF.

The V gene is TRBV6-2 or TRBV6-3, the J gene TRBJ2-1; D is ambiguous. This CDR3 has 12 amino acids. CDR1 and CDR2 from the germline V gene are MNHEY and SVGEGT. V lost 7 bases and J lost 4, with 8 bases in between. CDR3 in DNA: TGTGCCAGCAAGGGCCCTTACAATGAGCAGTTCTTC. Translating it yields CASKGPYNEQFF.

This clonotype was counted ten times or more. The V and J genes are TRBV29-1 and TRBJ2-5, with 8 positions matching TRBD2. The V gene's germline CDR1 is SQVTM and CDR2 ANQGSEA. The CDR3 totals 15 residues. V lost 4 bases, J lost 0 bases, and 7 bases stayed unmatched. The CDR3: CSVVGIAGHQETQYF. CDR3 DNA sequence: TGCAGCGTTGTCGGGATAGCGGGACACCAAGAGACCCAGTACTTC.

This chain joins TRBV7-2 and TRBJ2-7, with TRBD2 identical over 10 bases. V lost 6 bases, J lost 2 bases, and 10 bases stayed unmatched. CDR1 is SGHTA and CDR2 is FQGNSA in the germline V gene. The CDR3 runs to 16 residues. Here the CDR3 DNA reads TGTGCCAGCAGTCCTATTGGGACTAGCGCAACCTACGAGCAGTACTTC. The encoded protein is CASSPIGTSATYEQYF. The full variable domain, rest sourced from reference TRBV7-2 and TRBJ2-7, is GAGVSQSPSNKVTEKGKDVELRCDPISGHTALYWYRQSLGQGLEFLIYFQGNSAPDKSGLPSDRFSAERTGGSVSTLTIQRTQQEDSAVYLCASSPIGTSATYEQYFGPGTRLTVT.

The chain combines TRBV4-3 with TRBJ2-7; possibly TRBD1 for D (5 bases). V lost 0 bases, J lost 4 bases, and 13 bases lay in between. The CDR3 is 15 residues long. Germline CDR1 and CDR2: LGHNA and YSLEER. Here the CDR3 reads CASSQDLQGWYEQYF. As DNA, the CDR3 is TGCGCCAGCAGCCAAGATCTCCAGGGCTGGTACGAGCAGTACTTC.

The chain joins TRBV18 to TRBJ2-6, with TRBD2 as a possible D gene (5 bases). The CDR3 runs 14 residues. Trimming took 8 bases from V and 4 from J, leaving 12 bases between them. Germline CDR1 and CDR2: KGHSH and LQKENI. The CDR3 loop reads CASTWTGGANVLTF. The CDR3 bases are TGTGCCAGCACATGGACGGGAGGGGCCAACGTCCTGACTTTC.

The table lists this clonotype with many counts. The J gene is TRBJ1-2, the V gene TRBV5-1; unclear D gene. This CDR3 contains 14 residues. Germline values: CDR1 SGHRS, CDR2 YFSETQ. Trimming took 0 bases from V and 2 from J, leaving 8 bases between them. CDR3 coding DNA: TGCGCCAGCAGCTTGGATGTCAGAAACTATGGCTACACCTTC. This encodes CASSLDVRNYGYTF.

This clonotype was observed a few times. This chain connects TRBV5-1 to TRBJ2-2, with D possibly being TRBD2 (6 bases). In germline, CDR1 is SGHRS, CDR2 YFSETQ. This CDR3 region has 15 residues. The ends were cut back, 0 bases at V and 7 bases at J, with 13 bases in the middle. CDR3 in amino acids: CASSLGDSFGGELFF. DNA of the CDR3: TGCGCCAGCAGCTTGGGGGACTCCTTTGGCGGGGAGCTGTTTTTT.

The chain is built from TRBV6-5 and TRBJ2-5; no definite D call. CDR1 is MNHEY and CDR2 is SVGAGI in the germline V gene. Between the trimmed V and J ends, which lost 1 base and 7 bases, there was a span of 7 bases. The CDR3 is 12 residues long. CDR3 sequence: CASSYLILTQYF. The CDR3 DNA sequence: TGTGCCAGCAGTTACTTAATCCTGACCCAGTACTTC.

Ten or more counts support this clonotype. The chain carries TRBV6-2 or TRBV6-3 and TRBJ2-1; D possibly corresponds to TRBD1 (5 bases). Per germline, CDR1 MNHEY and CDR2 SVGEGT. The CDR3 contains 13 residues. V dropped 10 bases and J dropped 6 bases, with 16 bases sitting between them. The CDR3 sequence: CATSGHTPNEQFF. CDR3 sequence (DNA): TGTGCCACATCAGGGCATACCCCCAATGAGCAGTTCTTC.

This clonotype was detected a few times. The chain uses TRBV12-3 or TRBV12-4 and TRBJ1-5; 8 positions match TRBD1. The junction had 2 bases not matched to a gene; V was cut back by 1 base and J by 3 bases. The CDR3 spans 15 residues. CDR3 coding DNA: TGTGCCAGCAGTTTAGGTCAGGGGGCCAATCAGCCCCAGCATTTT. Amino acids: CASSLGQGANQPQHF.

This clonotype was detected a few times. The chain recombines TRBV6-1 with TRBJ2-7, with D perhaps TRBD1 or TRBD2 (6 bases each). Germline V CDR1 and CDR2: MNHNS, SASEGT. The CDR3 extends over 14 amino acids. V was trimmed by 6 bases and J by 3 bases, leaving 15 bases between them. The CDR3 coding sequence is TGTGCCAGCAGGAAGGCGGGACAAGGCTACGAGCAGTACTTC. Amino acid sequence: CASRKAGQGYEQYF.

This clonotype was detected only a few times. The chain is built from TRBV4-3 and TRBJ1-1; TRBD1 matches at 9 bases. The CDR3 has 18 amino acids. The V segment lost 3 bases and the J segment 0 bases; nucleotides outside the gene matches: 11. In germline, CDR1 is LGHNA, CDR2 YSLEER. CDR3 region: CASSQDGTGTMMNTEAFF. CDR3 DNA sequence: TGCGCCAGCAGCCAGGATGGGACAGGGACTATGATGAACACTGAAGCTTTCTTT.

The chain combines TRBV11-3 with TRBJ2-7; no definite D call. V lost 1 base and J 1 base, leaving 11 bases between the germline ends. The CDR3 has 15 amino acids. CDR1 is SGHNT, CDR2 YENEEA, per germline. The CDR3: CASSLAADPSYEQYF. The CDR3 DNA is TGTGCCAGCAGCTTAGCGGCCGACCCATCCTACGAGCAGTACTTC.

CDR3 in amino acids: CASTLYGLRGNQPQHF. The CDR3 region has the DNA TGTGCCAGCACCTTATACGGTCTCAGGGGCAATCAGCCCCAGCATTTT. The chain links TRBV2 to TRBJ1-5, with TRBD1 as a possible D gene (5 bases). V gave up 7 bases and J gave up 2 bases, with 18 bases separating them. This CDR3 contains 16 residues. The V gene's germline CDR1 is SNHLY and CDR2 FYNNEI. The full variable domain, completed using reference TRBV2 and TRBJ1-5, is EPEVTQTPSHQVTQMGQEVILRCVPISNHLYFYWYRQILGQKVEFLVSFYNNEISEKSEIFDDQFSVERPDGSNFTLKIRSTKLEDSAMYFCASTLYGLRGNQPQHFGDGTRLSIL.

The J gene is TRBJ2-5, the V gene TRBV20-1; D may be TRBD2 (7 bases). With 6 bases removed from V and 2 bases from J, the gap between germline ends came to 16 bases. Germline V lookup: CDR1 DFQATT, CDR2 SNEGSKA (reference sequence). This CDR3 is 14 amino acids long. This chain's CDR3 is CSANLGGAQETQYF. The CDR3 coding sequence is TGCAGTGCGAACCTTGGGGGGGCACAAGAGACCCAGTACTTC.